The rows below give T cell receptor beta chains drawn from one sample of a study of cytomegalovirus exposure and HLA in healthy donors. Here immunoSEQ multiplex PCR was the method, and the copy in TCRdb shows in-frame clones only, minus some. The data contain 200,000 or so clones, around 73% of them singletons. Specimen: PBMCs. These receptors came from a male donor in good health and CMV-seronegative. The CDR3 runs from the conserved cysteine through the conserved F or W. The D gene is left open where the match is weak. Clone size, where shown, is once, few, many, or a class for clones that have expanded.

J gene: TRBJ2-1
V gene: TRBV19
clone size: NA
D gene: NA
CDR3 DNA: TGTGCCAGTAGTCAGGGGCTGAATAATGAGCAGTTCTTC
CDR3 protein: CASSQGLNNEQFF

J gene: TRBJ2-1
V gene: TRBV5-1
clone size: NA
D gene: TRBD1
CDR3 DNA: TGCGCCAGCAGACAGGGGCCTGAGCAGTTCTTC
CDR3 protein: CASRQGPEQFF

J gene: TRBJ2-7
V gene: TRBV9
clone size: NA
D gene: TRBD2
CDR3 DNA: TGTGCCAGCAGCGTACTAGCGGGCCCCTACGAGCAGTACTTC
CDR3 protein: CASSVLAGPYEQYF

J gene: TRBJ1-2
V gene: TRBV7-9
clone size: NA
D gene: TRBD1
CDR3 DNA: TGTTCCAGCAGCTCCGGGACAGGGCCGTATGGCTACACCTTC
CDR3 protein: CSSSSGTGPYGYTF

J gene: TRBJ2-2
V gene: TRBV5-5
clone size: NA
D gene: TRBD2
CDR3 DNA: TGTGCCAGCAGCTTTTCCGGGACAGCCTTAGCGGGAGCGAACACCGGGGAGCTGTTTTTT
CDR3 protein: CASSFSGTALAGANTGELFF

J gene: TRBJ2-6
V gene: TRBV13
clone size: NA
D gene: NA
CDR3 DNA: TGTGCCAGCAGGGCAGGGGTAAGAGGGGCCAACGTCCTGACTTTC
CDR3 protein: CASRAGVRGANVLTF

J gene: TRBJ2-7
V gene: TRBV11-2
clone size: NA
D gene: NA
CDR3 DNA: TGTGCCAGCAGCTCTGGAGCCTACGAGCAGTACTTC
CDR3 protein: CASSSGAYEQYF

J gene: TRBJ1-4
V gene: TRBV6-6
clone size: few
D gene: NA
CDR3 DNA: TGTGCCAGCAGTTTGGGAGGGACCGCAACTAATGAAAAACTGTTTTTT
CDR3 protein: CASSLGGTATNEKLFF

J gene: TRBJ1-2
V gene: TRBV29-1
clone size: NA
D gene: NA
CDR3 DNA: TGCAGCGTTGTTGTGCCGGGCTATGGCTACACCTTC
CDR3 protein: CSVVVPGYGYTF

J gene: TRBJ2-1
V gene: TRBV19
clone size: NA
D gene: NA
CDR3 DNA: TGTGCCGGTAGTAATCCTTCAGGCGGGAACTTCTACAATGAGCAGTTCTTC
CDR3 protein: CAGSNPSGGNFYNEQFF

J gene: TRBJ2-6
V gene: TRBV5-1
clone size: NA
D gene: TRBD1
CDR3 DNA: TGCGCCAGCAGCTCGCCGCGGGACAGGGGATCATCTGGGGCCAACGTCCTGACTTTC
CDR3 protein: CASSSPRDRGSSGANVLTF

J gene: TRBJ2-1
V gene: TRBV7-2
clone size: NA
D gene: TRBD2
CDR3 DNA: TGTGCCAGCAGCTCTCAGTACGGGAGGTCCTACAATGAGCAGTTCTTC
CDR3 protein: CASSSQYGRSYNEQFF

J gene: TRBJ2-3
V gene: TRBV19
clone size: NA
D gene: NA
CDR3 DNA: TGTGCCAGTAGTATTACACGTAGCACAGATACGCAGTATTTT
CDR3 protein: CASSITRSTDTQYF

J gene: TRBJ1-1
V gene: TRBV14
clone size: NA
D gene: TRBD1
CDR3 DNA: TGTGCCAGCAGCCAAGATTACTGGCAGGGGGTGAACACTGAAGCTTTCTTT
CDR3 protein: CASSQDYWQGVNTEAFF

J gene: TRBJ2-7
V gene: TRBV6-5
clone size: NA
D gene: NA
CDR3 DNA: TGTGCCAGCAGCCCCCGGGGCGGGACCTCCTACGAGCAGTACTTC
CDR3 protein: CASSPRGGTSYEQYF

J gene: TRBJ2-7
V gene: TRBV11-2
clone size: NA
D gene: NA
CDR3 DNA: TGTGCCAGCAGATACACAGGGCTGGGCTCCTACGAGCAGTACTTC
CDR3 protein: CASRYTGLGSYEQYF

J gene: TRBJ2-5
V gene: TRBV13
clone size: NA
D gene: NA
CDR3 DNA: TGTGCCAGCAGCTTAGGCCGGGAGACCCAGTACTTC
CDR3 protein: CASSLGRETQYF

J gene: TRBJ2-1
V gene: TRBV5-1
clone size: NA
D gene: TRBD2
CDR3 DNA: TGCGCCAGCAGCTTGGAGACCGGGACTAGGGTTTCCTACAATGAGCAGTTCTTC
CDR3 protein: CASSLETGTRVSYNEQFF

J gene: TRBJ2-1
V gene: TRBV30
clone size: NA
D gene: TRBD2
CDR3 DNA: TGTGCCTGGAGGGCCAGCGGGAGAGTCTACAATGAGCAGTTCTTC
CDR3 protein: CAWRASGRVYNEQFF

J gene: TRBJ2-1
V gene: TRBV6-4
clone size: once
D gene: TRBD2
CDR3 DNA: TGTGCCAGCAGTCCACTAGCGAACGGTCCGGGTGAGCAGTTCTTC
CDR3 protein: CASSPLANGPGEQFF

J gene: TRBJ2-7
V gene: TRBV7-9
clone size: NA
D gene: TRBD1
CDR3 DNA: TGTGCCAGCAGCCTAACAGGGGCCCTCTACGAGCAGTACTTC
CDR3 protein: CASSLTGALYEQYF

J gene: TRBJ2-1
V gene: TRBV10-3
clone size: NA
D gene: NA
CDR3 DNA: TGTGCCATCAGTGAGGCTAAGACTCGGTCCCTCGGGATTGAGCAGTTCTTC
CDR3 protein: CAISEAKTRSLGIEQFF

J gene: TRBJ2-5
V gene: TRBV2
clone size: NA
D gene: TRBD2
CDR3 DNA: TGTGCCAGCAGGAGGCTAGCGGGAGAAGAGACCCAGTACTTC
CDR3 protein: CASRRLAGEETQYF

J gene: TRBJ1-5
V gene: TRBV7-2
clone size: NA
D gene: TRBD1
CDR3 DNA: TGTGCCAGCAGCTTAGTGGGCAGGGGGCTTGGTCAGCCCCAGCATTTT
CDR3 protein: CASSLVGRGLGQPQHF

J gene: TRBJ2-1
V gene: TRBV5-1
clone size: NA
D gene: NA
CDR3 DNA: TGCGCCAGCAGCGGAGCGGACCCTGGGACCTACAATGAGCAGTTCTTC
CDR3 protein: CASSGADPGTYNEQFF